Detailed here is one T cell receptor beta chain. This clone was seen only a few times. What antigen it recognizes has not been identified. Base qualities are not provided; no much larger clone lies one nucleotide away. The CDR3 goes from the cysteine to the phenylalanine over 15 residues. Of the read, only the CDR3 DNA is kept; its 45 bases are in frame from base 1. This entry is derived from a study of blood T cell repertoires in COVID-19 (dated by TCRdb to 2018 to 2020). Looking at the study overall: Samples from collaborators originated in the United States, Italy and Spain and spanned both the acute and convalescent phases of COVID-19. The material from the prospective study consisted of cDNA or gDNA derived from T cells, B-cell-depleted T cells, or PBMCs. The dataset comprised deeply sampled blood TCRbeta repertoires from subjects exposed to, actively infected with, or recovered from COVID-19. A freely available public database, intended as a resource for researchers studying the immune response to SARS-CoV-2, is where the repertoires were released. Samples came from the ongoing ImmuneRACE study (first 160 participants) plus 1,254 subjects from 6 global collaborators. A de-identified subject ID, COVID-19 status, age in years and sex were almost always included in the sample metadata. HLA class I and class II types, where available, came from metadata supplied by the sample provider rather than from assay-based typing.

TCRbeta CDR3 regions were amplified from genomic DNA using the immunoSEQ Assay, a bias-controlled multiplex PCR. The original pipeline was this. The number of nucleated cells in each sample was estimated by amplification of reference gene primers within the assay. Sequence reads were collapsed and filtered to measure the absolute abundance of every unique TCRbeta CDR3 rearrangement. For each sample, productive Simpson clonality was calculated by taking the square root of Simpson's diversity index across productive rearrangements. Drawn from immuneACCESS, this table holds only the in-frame rearrangements with V and J called that TCRdb kept. Clones are partly lost; checked studies trace under half to an unresolved V gene and leave the rest unexplained. That table is the source of V, J and clone size, and D and trimming were worked out from the DNA. Across this sample there are 90,000 to 150,000 clones, with over 60% seen only once. The top ten clones comprise 3.5% to 4.5% of the sample.

Results and caveats for the whole study, not just this receptor: How much clinical and demographic metadata was included differed by source and by participant, and the metadata was provided uncurated.

Whole blood was collected in K2EDTA tubes by collaborating institutions according to the institutions' own protocols. Collaborator samples were shipped for TCRbeta analysis as frozen whole blood, isolated PBMCs, or DNA extracted from either sample type. The V gene is TRBV21-1 and the J gene is TRBJ1-1. TRBV21-1 is given as a pseudogene. The sequencing input was peripheral blood. The TCR was taken from an elderly woman with acute or convalescent COVID-19. The CDR3 protein sequence reads: CASSKALSPNTEAFF. The nucleotides read TGTGCCAGCAGCAAAGCGCTAAGTCCGAACACTGAAGCTTTCTTT.